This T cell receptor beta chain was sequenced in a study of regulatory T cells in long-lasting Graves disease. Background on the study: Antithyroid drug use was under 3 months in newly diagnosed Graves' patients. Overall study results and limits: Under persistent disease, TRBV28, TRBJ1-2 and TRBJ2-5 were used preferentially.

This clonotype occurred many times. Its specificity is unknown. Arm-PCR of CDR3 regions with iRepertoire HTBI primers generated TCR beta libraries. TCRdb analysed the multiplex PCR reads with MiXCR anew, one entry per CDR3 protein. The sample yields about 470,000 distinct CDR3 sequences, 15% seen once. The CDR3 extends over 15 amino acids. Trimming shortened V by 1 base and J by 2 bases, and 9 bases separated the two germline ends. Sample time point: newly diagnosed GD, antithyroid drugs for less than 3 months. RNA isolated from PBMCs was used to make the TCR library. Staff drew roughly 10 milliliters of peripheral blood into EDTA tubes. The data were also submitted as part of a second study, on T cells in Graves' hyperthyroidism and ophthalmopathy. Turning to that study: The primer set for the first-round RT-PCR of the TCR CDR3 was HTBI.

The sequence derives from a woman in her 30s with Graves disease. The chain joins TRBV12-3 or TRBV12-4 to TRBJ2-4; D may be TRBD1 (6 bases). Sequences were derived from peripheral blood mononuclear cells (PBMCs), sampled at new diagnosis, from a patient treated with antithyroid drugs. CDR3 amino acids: CASSLDRVSKNIQYF. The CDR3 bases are TGTGCCAGCAGTTTAGACAGGGTGTCCAAAAACATTCAGTACTTC.